This T cell receptor (beta chain) was sequenced in a study of T cells expressing NK-cell markers. Study overall: Investigators obtained TCR beta repertoires from sorted CD3+CD56+NKG2C+, CD3+CD56+NKG2C- and CD3+CD56-NKG2C+ T cells. General observations from the study: Specificity for HCMV among expanded NKG2C+ T cell clones was not established. Researchers report these clonotypes also headed the CD3+CD56-NKG2C+ fraction in a handful of donors.

As to this clonotype: Its antigen is not identified.

This CDR3 is 15 amino acids long. Germline lookup yields CDR1 MNHEY and CDR2 SMNVEV (reference sequence). TCRdb reprocessed the 5' RACE reads and reports one entry per CDR3 protein, with no DNA. The repertoire shows about 410,000 distinct CDR3 sequences; the top ten hold over 8.5%. The V call is TRBV27, the J call TRBJ2-7; TCRdb reports TRBD1, a call that lacks DNA to check it against. This sequence was found in a woman aged 45-59 years in good health. The material sequenced was blood T cells: a sorted CD56 or NKG2C T cell subset, CD4+ or CD8+ T cells, or bulk PBMC T cells (not recorded which). The CDR3: CASSSIGTGGYEQYF.